The clone carrying this T cell receptor beta chain was counted ten times or more. The sample is drawn from a study of T cells in Graves' hyperthyroidism and ophthalmopathy. Amplification of TCR beta CDR3 regions was performed using RNA transcripts as template. HTBI primers were the set used in a first-round RT-PCR of the TCR CDR3. TCRdb recomputed calls from the multiplex PCR reads with MiXCR, one row per CDR3 protein. The sample consists of a few hundred thousand distinct CDR3 sequences, approximately 44% of them appearing once. CDR1 and CDR2 from the germline V gene are WNHNN and SYGVQD (reference sequence). This CDR3 contains 12 residues. V lost 3 bases and J lost 6, with 5 bases in between.

This receptor was taken from an adult woman with Graves' disease, either hyperthyroidism or ophthalmopathy (not recorded which). The chain has TRBV10-1 and TRBJ2-2; D is undetermined. The source material was peripheral blood or thyroid tissue (not recorded which). CDR3 coding DNA: TGCGCCAGCAGTGATCATTCCGGGGAGCTGTTTTTT. Translation: CASSDHSGELFF.